These 24 T cell receptor beta chains came from one sample sequenced in a study of early T cells in non-severe SARS-CoV-2 infection. TCRdb reprocessed the 5' RACE reads via MiXCR and lists one record per CDR3 protein. Among some 45,000 distinct CDR3 sequences, over 3.5% were seen once, and the ten largest hold around 6%. The material sequenced was whole blood. These receptors all stem from an adult who was a healthcare worker with PCR-confirmed SARS-CoV-2 infection or an uninfected control (not recorded which).

This clonotype has at least ten counts. This chain joins TRBV5-1 and TRBJ1-2, with TRBD1 matching over 8 bases. V gave up 0 bases and J gave up 8 bases; unmatched junction bases: 6. CDR1 and CDR2 (germline): SGHRS, YFSETQ. The CDR3 is 14 residues long. The CDR3 protein is CASSLDRPGGGYTF. CDR3 sequence (DNA): TGCGCCAGCAGCTTGGACAGGCCAGGGGGCGGCTACACCTTC. Using reference TRBV5-1 and TRBJ1-2 for the parts outside the CDR3, the full variable domain is KAGVTQTPRYLIKTRGQQVTLSCSPISGHRSVSWYQQTPGQGLQFLFEYFSETQRNKGNFPGRFSGRQFSNSRSEMNVSTLELGDSALYLCASSLDRPGGGYTFGSGTRLTVV.

This clonotype was recorded a few times. This chain joins TRBV5-1 and TRBJ2-1; tentative D call: TRBD2 (5 bases). The V end was cut by 4 bases, the J end by 6 bases, with 11 bases between. CDR3 length: 13 amino acids. Germline V CDR1 and CDR2: SGHRS, YFSETQ. The CDR3 DNA follows: TGCGCCAGCAGCCCGCCGGGAAGCAATGAGCAGTTCTTC. Its protein product is CASSPPGSNEQFF.

A word on this clonotype: The junction departs from the called germline gene at one end, perhaps through a read error. V gene TRBV4-2 combines with J gene TRBJ2-7, with 7 bases lining up with TRBD2. The CDR3 consists of 13 residues. Germline V gives CDR1 LGHNA, CDR2 YNFKEQ. DNA of the CDR3: TGTGCCAGCAGCCAACCTAGCGGATACGAGCGGTACTTC. This codes for CASSQPSGYERYF.

This clonotype was seen at least ten times. The chain couples TRBV6-1 to TRBJ2-6; 9 bases are shared with TRBD2. The CDR3 has 18 amino acids. Germline V gives CDR1 MNHNS, CDR2 SASEGT. V lost 2 bases, J lost 2 bases, and 7 bases stayed unmatched. CDR3 in amino acids: CASSERSSGAAGANVLTF. The CDR3 DNA follows: TGTGCCAGCAGTGAACGTTCTAGCGGGGCTGCTGGGGCCAACGTCCTGACTTTC.

This clonotype was recorded many times. The chain employs TRBV6-5 and TRBJ2-1; no definite D call. The germline CDR1 and CDR2 sequences are MNHEY and SVGAGI. The CDR3 runs to 15 residues. Trimming cost V 2 bases and J 4 bases, with 12 bases left between them. CDR3 loop: CASSYGSDVYNEQFF. CDR3 coding DNA: TGTGCCAGCAGTTACGGGTCAGATGTGTACAATGAGCAGTTCTTC.

The chain links TRBV9 to TRBJ1-4; 7 positions agree with TRBD1. This CDR3 region has 15 residues. Germline CDR1 SGDLS, CDR2 YYNGEE. The junction had 8 bases not matched to a gene; V was cut back by 4 bases and J by 5 bases. In nucleotides, the CDR3 is TGTGCCAGCAGCACGGGAGGACAGGAGAATGAAAAACTGTTTTTT. This sequence encodes CASSTGGQENEKLFF.

This clonotype was seen repeatedly, ten times or more. This chain uses TRBV20-1 with TRBJ2-1, with TRBD2 as a possible D gene (5 bases). Per germline, CDR1 DFQATT and CDR2 SNEGSKA (reference sequence). CDR3 length equals 12 residues. With 7 bases removed from V and 7 bases from J, the gap between germline ends came to 14 bases. For the CDR3, the DNA is TGCAGTGGAAACTTACTAGAGAATGAGCAGTTCTTC. Translating gives CSGNLLENEQFF.

V is TRBV7-9 and J is TRBJ2-5, with 7 bases fitting TRBD1. The germline V gene has CDR1 SEHNR and CDR2 FQNEAQ (reference sequence). This CDR3 region has 15 residues. The trim removed 5 bases at V and 1 base at J, leaving 7 bases unmatched. The CDR3 nucleotides are TGTGCCAGCAGCGCCCCCGACAGGGTCCAAGAGACCCAGTACTTC. Amino acid sequence: CASSAPDRVQETQYF.

There are many counts of this clonotype. The chain has TRBV6-2 or TRBV6-3 and TRBJ2-5; D remains ambiguous. Looked up from germline, CDR1 is MNHEY and CDR2 is SVGEGT. The CDR3 is made up of 11 amino acids. Trimming cost V 7 bases and J 2 bases, with 5 bases left between them. The DNA of the CDR3 is TGTGCCAGCACCCAGCAAGAGACCCAGTACTTC. This sequence encodes CASTQQETQYF.

The sample holds many counts of this clonotype. The chain joins TRBV3-1 to TRBJ2-2; perhaps TRBD1 as D (5 bases). The CDR3 totals 15 residues. The germline CDR1 and CDR2 sequences are LGHDT and YNNKEL (reference sequence). V was shortened by 1 base and J by 2 bases, with 8 bases between the two germline ends. CDR3 coding DNA: TGTGCCAGCAGCCAAGGACAGCCCAACACCGGGGAGCTGTTTTTT. Translated, it gives CASSQGQPNTGELFF.

This clonotype showed up many times. This chain connects TRBV6-1 to TRBJ1-1, with 7 bases fitting TRBD1. V dropped 4 bases and J dropped 0; count of bases not matched to a gene: 5. This CDR3 has 15 residues. The germline gives CDR1 MNHNS, CDR2 SASEGT. The CDR3 nucleotides are TGTGCCAGCAGTGGACAGGGCGTGCTGAACACTGAAGCTTTCTTT. Its translation is CASSGQGVLNTEAFF.

This clonotype was recorded many times. V usage is TRBV20-1 and J usage is TRBJ2-1; 9 nucleotides line up with TRBD2. This CDR3 comprises 17 residues. Germline V gene lookup returns CDR1 DFQATT and CDR2 SNEGSKA (reference sequence). V was pared by 8 bases and J by 1 base, with 15 bases of the junction left unmatched. CDR3 residues: CSPQIGAGGSSYNEQFF. CDR3 bases: TGCAGTCCTCAAATAGGGGCGGGAGGGAGTTCCTACAATGAGCAGTTCTTC.

This clonotype was found many times. The chain recombines TRBV9 with TRBJ2-2; D not resolved. Germline V lookup: CDR1 SGDLS, CDR2 YYNGEE. The V end lost 1 base, the J end lost 5 bases, and 9 bases lay between the germline ends. The length of the CDR3 is 14 residues. CDR3 amino acids: CASSVSYWTGELFF. The CDR3 nucleotides are TGTGCCAGCAGCGTAAGTTACTGGACCGGGGAGCTGTTTTTT. Full variable domain (remainder filled in from reference TRBV9 and TRBJ2-2): DSGVTQTPKHLITATGQRVTLRCSPRSGDLSVYWYQQSLDQGLQFLIQYYNGEERAKGNILERFSAQQFPDLHSELNLSSLELGDSALYFCASSVSYWTGELFFGEGSRLTVL.

Within the sample, this clonotype is medium-sized. The CDR3: CASSPSMNTEAFF. The CDR3 region has the DNA TGTGCCAGCAGCCCATCAATGAACACTGAAGCTTTCTTT. This rearrangement joins TRBV11-3 to TRBJ1-1; D is ambiguous. The CDR3 runs 13 residues. The germline V gene has CDR1 SGHNT and CDR2 YENEEA. The V end lost 5 bases, the J end lost 0 bases, and 7 bases lay between the germline ends.

This clonotype was observed at least ten times. The chain employs TRBV30 and TRBJ1-6, with a tentative D call TRBD1 (5 bases). The V end was cut by 2 bases, the J end by 8 bases, with 19 bases between. Germline CDR1 and CDR2: GTSNPN and SVGIG (reference sequence). The CDR3 spans 16 residues. The CDR3: CAWSTGRSGLDSPLHF. The CDR3 DNA is TGTGCCTGGAGTACAGGTCGATCGGGTTTGGATTCACCCCTCCACTTT.

This clonotype was counted at least ten times. The J gene is TRBJ1-4, the V gene TRBV21-1; TRBD1, the D gene given by the table, was not confirmed from the DNA. TRBV21-1 is shown as a pseudogene. The CDR3 has 20 amino acids. CDR3 sequence reads: CASSATTGTTSLPTNEKLFF. Written as DNA, the CDR3 is TGTGCCAGCAGCGCGACCACCGGGACAACTTCCTTACCAACTAATGAAAAACTGTTTTTT.

Many counts were recorded for this clonotype. J is TRBJ1-2 and V is TRBV7-2, with D uncertain. The CDR3 totals 18 residues. Per germline, CDR1 SGHTA and CDR2 FQGNSA. V lost 4 bases to trimming and J lost 5 bases, with 26 bases between them. The CDR3, as DNA: TGTGCCAGCAGCTCCCAACCCCTTGGACGGACCAAGGGTTATGGCTACACCTTC. Translated, it gives CASSSQPLGRTKGYGYTF. The full variable domain, with the rest looked up from reference TRBV7-2 and TRBJ1-2, is GAGVSQSPSNKVTEKGKDVELRCDPISGHTALYWYRQSLGQGLEFLIYFQGNSAPDKSGLPSDRFSAERTGGSVSTLTIQRTQQEDSAVYLCASSSQPLGRTKGYGYTFGSGTRLTVV.

The gene calls are TRBV2 and TRBJ2-1; D unclear. Germline V gene lookup returns CDR1 SNHLY and CDR2 FYNNEI. The CDR3 totals 14 residues. Trimming removed 3 bases at V and 4 bases at J, with 10 bases between. The CDR3 DNA follows: TGTGCCAGCAGTGATTTGCGCGAGTACAATGAGCAGTTCTTC. Protein product: CASSDLREYNEQFF.

This clonotype appeared many times. The chain couples TRBV19 to TRBJ1-5; D possibly corresponds to TRBD1 (5 bases). Germline V gene lookup returns CDR1 LNHDA and CDR2 SQIVND (reference sequence). The CDR3 contains 16 residues. V was trimmed by 9 bases and J by 6 bases, leaving 24 bases between them. The CDR3 loop reads CASHLTRGAEGQPQHF. The CDR3 DNA reads TGTGCCAGCCATCTTACCCGAGGGGCAGAGGGTCAGCCCCAGCATTTT.

This clonotype was observed at least ten times. The rearrangement uses TRBV5-4 and TRBJ1-1, with D perhaps matching TRBD1 (5 bases). Germline CDR1 reads SGHNT; CDR2 reads YYREEE (reference sequence). The V end was cut by 4 bases, the J end by 5 bases, with 18 bases between. The CDR3 consists of 15 residues. CDR3 DNA sequence: TGTGCCAGCAGCCAACCCGGGACGGGGGAGACTGAAGCTTTCTTT. Its translation is CASSQPGTGETEAFF.

This clonotype was picked up many times. The chain has TRBV18 and TRBJ2-2; 9 bases agree with TRBD1. The germline V gene encodes CDR1 KGHSH and CDR2 LQKENI. The CDR3 extends over 15 amino acids. V dropped 3 bases and J dropped 4; count of bases not matched to a gene: 3. The CDR3 DNA is TGTGCCAGCTCACCGGGACAGGGAGTCACCGGGGAGCTGTTTTTT. The encoded protein is CASSPGQGVTGELFF.

This clonotype was counted many times. The chain carries TRBV6-6 and TRBJ2-3; 9 bases are a match to TRBD2. Germline assignment: CDR1 MNHNY and CDR2 SVGAGI (reference sequence). Trimming cost V 2 bases and J 0 bases; bases outside gene matches: 3. This CDR3 comprises 16 residues. The CDR3 sequence is CASSYLGTSSTDTQYF. CDR3 sequence (DNA): TGTGCCAGCAGTTACCTCGGGACTAGCAGCACAGATACGCAGTATTTT.

This clonotype was found many times. The chain joins TRBV7-2 to TRBJ1-1, with 7 bases identical to TRBD1. Germline assignment: CDR1 SGHTA and CDR2 FQGNSA. The CDR3 has 13 residues. With 4 bases clipped from V and 5 bases from J, the junction kept 4 bases outside the gene matches. The CDR3 nucleotides read TGTGCCAGCAGCTCGCAGGGGGGGACTGAAGCTTTCTTT. This translates into CASSSQGGTEAFF.

This clonotype has a count of ten or more. The chain carries TRBV7-6 and TRBJ2-2; D not certain. This CDR3 comprises 13 residues. V lost 5 bases, J lost 4 bases, and 8 bases lay in between. The V gene's germline CDR1 is SGHVS and CDR2 FNYEAQ. In DNA, the CDR3 is TGTGCCAGCAGCCTCCTGTCCACCGGGGAGCTGTTTTTT. This sequence encodes CASSLLSTGELFF.